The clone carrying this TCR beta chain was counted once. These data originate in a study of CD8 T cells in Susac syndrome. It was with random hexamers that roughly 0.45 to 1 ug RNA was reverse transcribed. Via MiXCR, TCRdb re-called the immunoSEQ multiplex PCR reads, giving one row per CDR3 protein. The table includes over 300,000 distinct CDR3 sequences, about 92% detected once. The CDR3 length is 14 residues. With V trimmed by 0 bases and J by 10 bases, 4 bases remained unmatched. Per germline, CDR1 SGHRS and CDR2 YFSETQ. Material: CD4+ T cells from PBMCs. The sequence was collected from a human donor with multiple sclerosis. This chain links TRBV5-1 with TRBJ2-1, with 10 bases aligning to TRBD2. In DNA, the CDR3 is TGCGCCAGCAGCTTGGGAGGACTAGCGGCAGAGCAGTTCTTC. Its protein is CASSLGGLAAEQFF.